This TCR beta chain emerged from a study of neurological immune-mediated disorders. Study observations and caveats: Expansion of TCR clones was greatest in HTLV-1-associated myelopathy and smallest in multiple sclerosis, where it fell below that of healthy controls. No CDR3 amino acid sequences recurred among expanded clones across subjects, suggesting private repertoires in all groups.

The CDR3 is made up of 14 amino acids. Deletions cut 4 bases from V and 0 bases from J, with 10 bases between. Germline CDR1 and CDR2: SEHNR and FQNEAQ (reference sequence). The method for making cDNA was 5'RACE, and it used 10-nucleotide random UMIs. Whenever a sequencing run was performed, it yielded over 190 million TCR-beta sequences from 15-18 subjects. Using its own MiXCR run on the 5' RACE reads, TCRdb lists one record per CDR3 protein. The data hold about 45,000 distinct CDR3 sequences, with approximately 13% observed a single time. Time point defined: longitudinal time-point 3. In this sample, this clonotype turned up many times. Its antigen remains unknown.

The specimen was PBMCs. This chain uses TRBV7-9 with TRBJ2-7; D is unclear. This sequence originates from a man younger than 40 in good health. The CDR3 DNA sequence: TGTGCCAGCAGCTCCCTCGGTGGCTCCTACGAGCAGTACTTC. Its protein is CASSSLGGSYEQYF.